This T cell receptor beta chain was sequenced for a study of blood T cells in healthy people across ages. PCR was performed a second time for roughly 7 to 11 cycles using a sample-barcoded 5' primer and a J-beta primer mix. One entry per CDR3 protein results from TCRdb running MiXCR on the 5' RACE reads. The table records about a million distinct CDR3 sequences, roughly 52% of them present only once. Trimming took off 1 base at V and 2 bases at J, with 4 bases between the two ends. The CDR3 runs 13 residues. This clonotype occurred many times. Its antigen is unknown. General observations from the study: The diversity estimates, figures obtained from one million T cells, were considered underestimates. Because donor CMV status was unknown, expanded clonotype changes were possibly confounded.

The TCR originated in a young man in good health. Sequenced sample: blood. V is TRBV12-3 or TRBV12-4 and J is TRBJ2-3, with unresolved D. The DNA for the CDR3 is TGTGCCAGCAGTTTAGGTTACACAGATACGCAGTATTTT. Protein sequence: CASSLGYTDTQYF.